One and the same sample provided the 27 T cell receptor beta chains below, sequenced in a study of cytomegalovirus exposure and HLA in healthy donors. PCR employed 60 Vbeta and 13 Jbeta primers. The assay was immunoSEQ multiplex PCR, and TCRdb's table has in-frame clones only and misses some. The table lists around 150,000 clones, approximately 82% of them singletons. Sequences were obtained from PBMCs. The receptors shown here come from a male donor in good health and CMV-seronegative.

This clone appeared a few times. V usage is TRBV6-5 and J usage is TRBJ2-1, with D tentatively TRBD1 (5 bases). Germline V lookup: CDR1 MNHEY, CDR2 SVGAGI. V lost 2 bases and J 6 bases, leaving 14 bases between the germline ends. This CDR3 is 15 amino acids long. Here the CDR3 reads CASSYGGRVVNEQFF. The CDR3 nucleotides read TGTGCCAGCAGTTACGGCGGCAGGGTGGTCAATGAGCAGTTCTTC.

This chain joins TRBV7-2 and TRBJ2-1, with TRBD2 matching 9 bases. Unmatched junction bases numbered 8, after V lost 5 bases and J lost 6 bases. This CDR3 is built from 15 residues. Germline CDR1 is SGHTA and CDR2 is FQGNSA. The CDR3 protein is CASSPRTSASNEQFF. CDR3 coding DNA: TGTGCCAGCAGCCCGAGGACTAGCGCGAGCAATGAGCAGTTCTTC.

The CDR3: CASSLDHLGTAEGYTF. The CDR3 DNA follows: TGTGCCAGCAGCTTAGACCATCTGGGGACAGCCGAGGGCTACACCTTC. This chain uses TRBV11-2 with TRBJ1-2, with 7 bases aligning to TRBD1. CDR3 size: 16 residues. V shed 0 bases, J shed 8 bases, and the junction held 12 bases outside the gene matches. Looked up from germline, CDR1 is SGHAT and CDR2 is FQNNGV.

The V call is TRBV19, the J call TRBJ1-1; 7 nucleotides agree with TRBD1. CDR1 LNHDA and CDR2 SQIVND come from the germline V gene (reference sequence). The length of the CDR3 is 14 residues. V was pared by 5 bases and J by 0 bases, with 3 bases of the junction left unmatched. DNA of the CDR3: TGTGCCAGTAGTGCAGGGACAGTGAACACTGAAGCTTTCTTT. Its translation is CASSAGTVNTEAFF.

The chain is built from TRBV6-4 and TRBJ2-1, with D possibly TRBD1 on 5 matching bases. The germline V and J ends were trimmed by 4 bases and 7 bases, with 11 bases remaining between them. Germline assignment: CDR1 MRHNA and CDR2 SNTAGT. The CDR3 extends over 13 amino acids. The CDR3 loop is CASSGAGHNEQFF. The DNA for the CDR3 is TGTGCCAGCAGTGGGGCAGGGCATAATGAGCAGTTCTTC.

This rearrangement joins TRBV19 to TRBJ1-2; D uncertain. The CDR3 has 11 amino acids. With 5 bases removed from V and 5 bases from J, the gap between germline ends came to 6 bases. Germline-derived CDR1 and CDR2 are LNHDA and SQIVND (reference sequence). CDR3 loop: CASSGGYGYTF. The CDR3 DNA reads as TGTGCCAGTAGTGGCGGGTATGGCTACACCTTC. Supplemented by reference TRBV19 and TRBJ1-2, the full variable domain reads DGGITQSPKYLFRKEGQNVTLSCEQNLNHDAMYWYRQDPGQGLRLIYYSQIVNDFQKGDIAEGYSVSREKKESFPLTVTSAQKNPTAFYLCASSGGYGYTFGSGTRLTVV.

The V call is TRBV19, the J call TRBJ2-2; TRBD2 might be the D (5 bases). The germline gives CDR1 LNHDA, CDR2 SQIVND (reference sequence). The CDR3 has 15 amino acids. V shed 4 bases and J shed 6 bases, with 15 bases lying between them. The CDR3 protein is CASSTLEKGAGELFF. The CDR3 nucleotides are TGTGCCAGTAGTACCCTTGAAAAGGGAGCCGGGGAGCTGTTTTTT. The full variable domain, completed using reference TRBV19 and TRBJ2-2, is DGGITQSPKYLFRKEGQNVTLSCEQNLNHDAMYWYRQDPGQGLRLIYYSQIVNDFQKGDIAEGYSVSREKKESFPLTVTSAQKNPTAFYLCASSTLEKGAGELFFGEGSRLTVL.

This chain joins TRBV6-5 and TRBJ1-1; maybe TRBD1 (6 bases). V dropped 6 bases and J dropped 6 bases, with 11 bases sitting between them. Germline CDR1 MNHEY, CDR2 SVGAGI. This CDR3 is built from 12 residues. CDR3 DNA sequence: TGTGCCAGCAGGTACAACAGGGCTGAAGCTTTCTTT. This translates into CASRYNRAEAFF.

This clone occurred a few times. V and J are TRBV2 and TRBJ1-2; maybe TRBD1 (5 bases). CDR1 and CDR2 from the germline V gene are SNHLY and FYNNEI. V was pared by 9 bases and J by 6 bases, with 17 bases between. The CDR3 sequence is 13 residues long. CDR3 sequence reads: CASAQDDRDGYTF. The CDR3 nucleotides read TGTGCCAGTGCACAGGACGATCGGGATGGCTACACCTTC.

The V call is TRBV28, the J call TRBJ2-3, with 7 positions matching TRBD1. The junction had 8 bases not matched to a gene; V was cut back by 4 bases and J by 4 bases. CDR3 length: 15 amino acids. Per germline, CDR1 MDHEN and CDR2 SYDVKM. The CDR3 region is CASSYRGFNSDTQYF. The CDR3 DNA reads as TGTGCCAGCAGTTACAGGGGCTTTAATTCAGATACGCAGTATTTT.

The rearrangement links TRBV11-2 to TRBJ1-2; 9 bases map to TRBD1. Unmatched junction bases numbered 8, after V lost 3 bases and J lost 6 bases. Germline CDR1 SGHAT, CDR2 FQNNGV. This CDR3 is built from 15 residues. CDR3 amino acids: CASSFTGTGPDGYTF. The CDR3 nucleotides read TGTGCCAGCAGCTTCACCGGGACAGGGCCCGATGGCTACACCTTC.

This clone has a handful of counts. The chain is built from TRBV10-3 and TRBJ2-7; D might be TRBD2 (6 bases). This CDR3 region has 11 residues. Trimming stripped 11 bases from V and 5 bases from J, with 13 bases between. Germline V lookup: CDR1 ENHRY, CDR2 SYGVKD. The CDR3 here is CAAGIQNEQYF. The CDR3 coding sequence is TGTGCCGCGGGGATTCAGAACGAGCAGTACTTC.

This clone was seen only once. V is TRBV11-3 and J is TRBJ2-5, with 9 bases aligning to TRBD1. CDR1 and CDR2 from the germline V gene are SGHNT and YENEEA. CDR3 length: 15 residues. V lost 5 bases and J lost 5; bases outside the gene matches: 9. CDR3 protein: CASSGNRGRRETQYF. The CDR3 DNA is TGTGCCAGCAGCGGGAACAGGGGGCGCCGGGAGACCCAGTACTTC. Full variable domain (missing parts from reference TRBV11-3 and TRBJ2-5): EAGVVQSPRYKIIEKKQPVAFWCNPISGHNTLYWYLQNLGQGPELLIRYENEEAVDDSQLPKDRFSAERLKGVDSTLKIQPAELGDSAVYLCASSGNRGRRETQYFGPGTRLLVL.

The genes are TRBV27 and TRBJ2-7; 8 nucleotides line up with TRBD2. Germline CDR1 MNHEY, CDR2 SMNVEV (reference sequence). The CDR3 is 15 residues long. The V and J ends lost 5 bases and 0 bases, in that order; junction bases with no gene match: 6. CDR3 DNA sequence: TGTGCCAGCAGTCCCACGGGAGGGAGCTCCTACGAGCAGTACTTC. Protein sequence: CASSPTGGSSYEQYF.

The CDR3 nucleotides are TGTGCCAGCAGTTACTCGCGCTCTGGGCCCCAGCATTTT. Translating gives CASSYSRSGPQHF. The chain employs TRBV6-6 and TRBJ1-5; D not resolved. The CDR3 is made up of 13 amino acids. CDR1 MNHNY and CDR2 SVGAGI come from the germline V gene (reference sequence). Trimming left V 0 bases short and J 9 bases short, with 9 bases between.

This clone was recorded a few times. The chain is built from TRBV6-5 and TRBJ2-6; D gene unclear. Between the trimmed V and J ends, which lost 6 bases and 4 bases, there was a span of 10 bases. The CDR3 has 14 amino acids. Germline V CDR1 and CDR2: MNHEY, SVGAGI. CDR3 sequence reads: CASRIQHGANVLTF. CDR3 DNA sequence: TGTGCCAGCAGGATACAGCACGGGGCCAACGTCCTGACTTTC.

The chain has TRBV18 and TRBJ2-7, with a possible D match to TRBD2 (5 bases). CDR3 length equals 15 residues. Deletions cut 3 bases from V and 3 bases from J, with 15 bases between. The germline gives CDR1 KGHSH, CDR2 LQKENI. The CDR3 protein is CASSPDPGKNYEQYF. CDR3 DNA sequence: TGTGCCAGCTCACCGGACCCCGGGAAAAACTACGAGCAGTACTTC.

The rearrangement links TRBV5-6 to TRBJ2-7; TRBD1 aligns across 9 bases. The CDR3 covers 14 residues. CDR1 and CDR2 from the germline V gene are SGHDT and YYEEEE. Trimming cost V 3 bases and J 3 bases; bases outside gene matches: 4. The CDR3: CASSWGQGRYEQYF. As DNA, the CDR3 is TGTGCCAGCAGCTGGGGACAGGGCCGCTACGAGCAGTACTTC.

The chain combines TRBV27 with TRBJ2-3; the match to TRBD2 covers 11 bases. The J segment lost 2 bases and the V segment lost 4 bases, leaving 8 bases of the junction unmatched. The CDR3 runs 17 residues. Germline loops: CDR1 MNHEY, CDR2 SMNVEV (reference sequence). The CDR3 DNA reads TGTGCCAGCAGTTCCCCCGGACTAGCGGGTTACACAGATACGCAGTATTTT. This codes for CASSSPGLAGYTDTQYF.

V usage is TRBV5-1 and J usage is TRBJ2-1; D might be TRBD1 (6 bases). Germline loops: CDR1 SGHRS, CDR2 YFSETQ. V was trimmed by 4 bases and J by 8 bases, leaving 10 bases between them. This CDR3 has 12 residues. CDR3 DNA sequence: TGCGCCAGCAGCCCCAGGGGCGATGAGCAGTTCTTC. It translates to CASSPRGDEQFF.

The V and J genes are TRBV13 and TRBJ1-2, with 11 bases matching TRBD1. The V gene end was trimmed by 5 bases and the J gene end by 4 bases; junction bases not matched to a gene: 6. Germline CDR1 reads PRHDT; CDR2 reads FYEKMQ (reference sequence). The CDR3 sequence is 15 residues long. CDR3 amino acids: CASSGQGAGLYGYTF. For the CDR3, the DNA is TGTGCCAGCAGCGGACAGGGGGCGGGTCTCTATGGCTACACCTTC.

This clone was seen just once. CDR3 bases: TGTGCCAGTAGCTCCCAGGGTAGCGGGGGGACTAATGAGCAGTTCTTC. Translation: CASSSQGSGGTNEQFF. The rearrangement uses TRBV19 and TRBJ2-1, with 10 bases lining up with TRBD2. Germline V gene sequence: CDR1 LNHDA, CDR2 SQIVND (reference sequence). This CDR3 region has 16 residues. Trimming removed 6 bases from V and 7 bases from J; junction bases left unmatched: 12.

In the case of this clone: This CDR3 is also generated by other DNA sequences in the sample. This chain's CDR3 is CASSQFSGSTDTQYF. The DNA of the CDR3 is TGCGCCAGCAGCCAATTTAGCGGGTCCACAGATACGCAGTATTTT. This chain links TRBV4-1 with TRBJ2-3; 7 positions agree with TRBD2. The CDR3 contains 15 residues. Germline values: CDR1 MGHRA, CDR2 YSYEKL. V lost 2 bases, J lost 2 bases, and 4 bases stayed unmatched.

The chain employs TRBV7-3 and TRBJ1-2; the match to TRBD1 covers 9 bases. The CDR3 totals 15 residues. Trimming at V came to 1 base and at J to 6 bases, leaving 6 bases not matched to a gene. CDR1 SGHTA and CDR2 FQGTGA come from the germline V gene. The CDR3 bases are TGTGCCAGCAGCTTAAACAGGACAGGGGAGGATGGCTACACCTTC. This codes for CASSLNRTGEDGYTF.

This sequence joins TRBV9 and TRBJ1-4; D is perhaps TRBD1 (5 bases). Germline V gene sequence: CDR1 SGDLS, CDR2 YYNGEE. V lost 0 bases to trimming and J lost 10 bases, with 13 bases between them. CDR3 length: 14 amino acids. CDR3 DNA sequence: TGTGCCAGCAGCGTAGGGGGGGTTGGGGGAAAACTGTTTTTT. It codes for CASSVGGVGGKLFF.

The CDR3 DNA follows: TGCGCCAGCAGCTTGGGGGCGGGCGCTAGCACAGATACGCAGTATTTT. It specifies CASSLGAGASTDTQYF. The chain has TRBV5-1 and TRBJ2-3, with D maybe TRBD2 (5 bases). CDR3 size: 16 residues. Germline CDR1 reads SGHRS; CDR2 reads YFSETQ. V lost 0 bases, J lost 0 bases, and 11 bases lay in between.

This clone was detected only once. The rearrangement links TRBV4-1 to TRBJ2-2; 11 nucleotides line up with TRBD1. The germline V gene encodes CDR1 MGHRA and CDR2 YSYEKL. The trim removed 0 bases at V and 4 bases at J, leaving 10 bases unmatched. The CDR3 is made up of 19 amino acids. The CDR3 loop is CASSQDSPLGTGGTGELFF. Here the CDR3 DNA reads TGCGCCAGCAGCCAAGATTCCCCCCTGGGGACAGGGGGCACCGGGGAGCTGTTTTTT.